The rows below give T cell receptor beta chains drawn from one sample of a study of blood T cell repertoires in COVID-19. Some clones are missing from TCRdb's copy, which holds only in-frame ones; the method was immunoSEQ multiplex PCR. The sample includes 95,000 to 150,000 clones, around 80% seen only once; the top ten take roughly 17%. The sequenced sample consisted of peripheral blood. Receptor source: a man aged 25 to 45 with COVID-19, enrolled during active disease. The CDR3 runs from the conserved cysteine through the conserved F or W. D genes are given only for firm matches. Clone size, where shown, is once, few, many, or a class for clones that have expanded.

v_gene	d_gene	abundance	j_gene	CDR3nt	CDR3aa
TRBV6-5	TRBD2	NA	TRBJ2-3	TGTGCCAGCGGTATACTAGCGGGAGGCGTGGATACGCAGTATTTT	CASGILAGGVDTQYF
TRBV7-9	TRBD1	NA	TRBJ2-7	TGTGCCAGCAGCTGGGACAGGGGGCGCGAGCAGTACTTC	CASSWDRGREQYF
TRBV7-9	NA	NA	TRBJ1-1	TGTGCCAGCAGCTTAGCTTCCGTGGGGCAGGGGCTTGAAGCTTTCTTT	CASSLASVGQGLEAFF
TRBV7-9	NA	NA	TRBJ2-2	TGTGCCAGCAGCTTAACGGGGACGAACACCGGGGAGCTGTTTTTT	CASSLTGTNTGELFF
TRBV6-5	TRBD1	NA	TRBJ1-2	TGTGCCAGCAGTTACTCCGGAGGACAGGGAGGCTACACCTTC	CASSYSGGQGGYTF
TRBV12-5	TRBD1	NA	TRBJ1-5	TGTGCTAGTGGGGTGACAGGGGGCCATCAGCCCCAGCATTTT	CASGVTGGHQPQHF
TRBV6-1	TRBD2	NA	TRBJ2-1	TGTGCCAGCAGTGATGGGTTAGCGGCGGGGGACAATGAGCAGTTCTTC	CASSDGLAAGDNEQFF
TRBV30	NA	NA	TRBJ1-4	TGTGCCTTCCGCGGCAGGGGCAGTGGTGAAAAACTGTTTTTT	CAFRGRGSGEKLFF
TRBV6-1	TRBD2	NA	TRBJ2-1	TGTGCCAGCAGTGAAGTGAGGACTAGCGGGTCAAGGGGCAATGAGCAGTTCTTC	CASSEVRTSGSRGNEQFF
TRBV30	TRBD2	NA	TRBJ2-3	TGTGCCTGGAGTAGGCTAGCGGATAGCACAGATACGCAGTATTTT	CAWSRLADSTDTQYF
TRBV19	TRBD2	once	TRBJ2-1	TGTGCCAGTAGTATAGGACTAGCGGGGTACAATGAGCAGTTCTTC	CASSIGLAGYNEQFF
TRBV6-1	NA	NA	TRBJ2-5	TGTGCCAGCAGTGAGCAGGCCTTTCAAGAGACCCAGTACTTC	CASSEQAFQETQYF
TRBV3-1/TRBV3-2	NA	NA	TRBJ2-2	TGTGCCAGCAGCCCCGTCCCCGGGGAGCTGTTTTTT	CASSPVPGELFF
TRBV3-1/TRBV3-2	NA	NA	TRBJ1-5	TGTGCCAGCAGCCAAAAAACAGGGTTTGGTCAGCCCCAGCATTTT	CASSQKTGFGQPQHF
TRBV27	TRBD1	once	TRBJ1-2	TGTGCCAGCAGTTGGAGCCAGGGGGACGGCTACACCTTC	CASSWSQGDGYTF
TRBV7-2	TRBD2	NA	TRBJ2-3	TGTGCCAGCAGCTTACCCAGTGGTAGCGGGGGGTACGCAGATACGCAGTATTTT	CASSLPSGSGGYADTQYF
TRBV9	NA	NA	TRBJ1-1	TGTGCCAGCAGCGTAGTTGAGATGAACACTGAAGCTTTCTTT	CASSVVEMNTEAFF
TRBV5-1	NA	NA	TRBJ1-1	TGCGCCAGCAGCTTGGGGGCTATGAACACTGAAGCTTTCTTT	CASSLGAMNTEAFF
TRBV15	TRBD2	NA	TRBJ2-1	TGTGCCACCAGCCTCGGGACTAGCTCTAGCTCTGAGCAGTTCTTC	CATSLGTSSSSEQFF
TRBV7-2	NA	NA	TRBJ2-7	TGTGCCAGCAGCTTATTACTTTTTTACGAGCAGTACTTC	CASSLLLFYEQYF
TRBV11-3	NA	NA	TRBJ2-7	TGTGCCAGCAGCTTTGGTAGCGAGACCTACGAGCAGTACTTC	CASSFGSETYEQYF
TRBV7-9	NA	NA	TRBJ1-5	TGTGCCAGCAGCTTAGATGCAGGGCTGGAGCCCCAGCATTTT	CASSLDAGLEPQHF
TRBV11-3	NA	NA	TRBJ1-1	TGTGCCAGCAGCTCCTATGTTACGAACACTGAAGCTTTCTTT	CASSSYVTNTEAFF
TRBV9	TRBD1	NA	TRBJ1-6	TGTGCCAGCAGCGCTACGGGACAGGGCGCTTCACCCCTCCACTTT	CASSATGQGASPLHF